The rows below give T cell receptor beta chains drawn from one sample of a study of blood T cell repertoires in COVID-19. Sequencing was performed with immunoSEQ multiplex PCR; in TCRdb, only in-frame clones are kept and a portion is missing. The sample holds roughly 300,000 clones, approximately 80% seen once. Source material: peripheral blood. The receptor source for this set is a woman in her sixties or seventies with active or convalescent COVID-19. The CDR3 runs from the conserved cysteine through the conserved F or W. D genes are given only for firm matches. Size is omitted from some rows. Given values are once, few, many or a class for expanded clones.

CASSLYYLGQSSGNTIYF | TGTGCCAGCTCACTCTATTACCTCGGACAGAGCTCTGGAAACACCATATATTTT | NA | TRBV18 | NA | TRBJ1-3
CASSLGQGPPYEQYF | TGTGCCAGCAGCTTAGGACAGGGCCCACCCTACGAGCAGTACTTC | TRBD1 | TRBV11-1 | NA | TRBJ2-7
CASRDGTGRDYGYTF | TGTGCCAGCAGAGATGGGACAGGGCGGGACTATGGCTACACCTTC | TRBD1 | TRBV2 | NA | TRBJ1-2
CASSQGGTSFDEQFF | TGTGCCAGCAGTCAAGGGGGGACTAGCTTCGATGAGCAGTTCTTC | TRBD2 | TRBV2 | NA | TRBJ2-1
CASSVDRGYEQYF | TGTGCCAGCAGTGTTGACAGGGGGTACGAGCAGTACTTC | TRBD1 | TRBV9 | once | TRBJ2-7
CASSLAGGAKETQYF | TGTGCCAGCAGCTTAGCCGGGGGGGCCAAAGAGACCCAGTACTTC | TRBD2 | TRBV13 | NA | TRBJ2-5
CATSDGHRNQPQHF | TGTGCCACCAGTGACGGACACCGTAATCAGCCCCAGCATTTT | NA | TRBV24-1 | NA | TRBJ1-5
CSVEEDAGGPTDTQYF | TGCAGCGTTGAAGAGGACGCGGGGGGGCCCACAGATACGCAGTATTTT | TRBD2 | TRBV29-1 | NA | TRBJ2-3
CASSLADRAYGYTF | TGTGCCAGCAGTTTAGCCGACAGAGCTTATGGCTACACCTTC | NA | TRBV27 | few | TRBJ1-2
CASSVEDRDTDTQYF | TGTGCCAGCAGCGTAGAGGACAGAGACACAGATACGCAGTATTTT | NA | TRBV9 | few | TRBJ2-3
CASKTGPGELFF | TGTGCCAGTAAGACAGGGCCCGGGGAGCTGTTTTTT | TRBD1 | TRBV19 | once | TRBJ2-2
CASSLGLAGGYNEQFF | TGCGCCAGCAGCTTGGGACTAGCGGGGGGGTACAATGAGCAGTTCTTC | TRBD2 | TRBV5-1 | NA | TRBJ2-1
CASSQGDSTNEKLFF | TGCGCCAGCAGCCAAGGGGACTCCACTAATGAAAAACTGTTTTTT | NA | TRBV4-3 | few | TRBJ1-4
CASKTGGIAQYF | TGTGCCAGCAAGACAGGGGGCATAGCCCAGTACTTC | TRBD1 | TRBV2 | NA | TRBJ2-5
CASSVGGGAYGYTF | TGTGCCAGCAGCGTAGGTGGCGGAGCCTATGGCTACACCTTC | NA | TRBV9 | NA | TRBJ1-2
CASSWTGEGDEQYF | TGTGCCAGCAGCTGGACAGGGGAGGGAGACGAGCAGTACTTC | TRBD1 | TRBV7-9 | NA | TRBJ2-7
CASSTGQGLQPQHF | TGTGCCAGCAGCACCGGACAGGGTTTACAGCCCCAGCATTTT | TRBD1 | TRBV6-5 | NA | TRBJ1-5
CASSGMTGILHYEQYF | TGTGCCAGCAGCGGGATGACAGGGATCCTCCACTACGAGCAGTACTTC | TRBD1 | TRBV7-2 | NA | TRBJ2-7
CASSQDLISGGYNEQFF | TGTGCCAGCAGCCAAGATCTTATTAGCGGGGGGTACAATGAGCAGTTCTTC | TRBD2 | TRBV14 | NA | TRBJ2-1
CASSYTFQGYNEQFF | TGTGCCAGCAGCTACACCTTTCAGGGGTACAATGAGCAGTTCTTC | NA | TRBV7-2 | NA | TRBJ2-1
CASSFGGHEQFF | TGTGCCAGCAGTTTTGGGGGCCATGAGCAGTTCTTC | NA | TRBV12-3/TRBV12-4 | NA | TRBJ2-1
CASSVADSYEAFF | TGTGCCAGCAGCGTAGCGGACTCTTATGAAGCTTTCTTT | NA | TRBV9 | NA | TRBJ1-1
CASSFWQNYEQYF | TGTGCCAGCAGCTTCTGGCAGAACTACGAGCAGTACTTC | NA | TRBV5-4 | NA | TRBJ2-7
CASSLRARGTNQPQHF | TGTGCCAGCAGTTTAAGGGCCAGGGGGACCAATCAGCCCCAGCATTTT | TRBD1 | TRBV27 | once | TRBJ1-5
CASSYQAGAEDTQYF | TGCGCCAGCAGCTATCAAGCGGGGGCCGAAGATACGCAGTATTTT | TRBD2 | TRBV5-1 | NA | TRBJ2-3
CASSQDLPRGGSTYEQYF | TGTGCCAGCAGCCAAGATCTTCCCCGCGGGGGGTCGACCTACGAGCAGTACTTC | TRBD2 | TRBV4-2 | NA | TRBJ2-7
CASSGGQGSYEQYF | TGTGCCAGCAGCGGGGGACAGGGTTCGTACGAGCAGTACTTC | TRBD1 | TRBV7-9 | NA | TRBJ2-7
CASSSAGGGREAFF | TGTGCCAGCAGCTCGGCAGGGGGCGGTAGGGAAGCTTTCTTT | TRBD1 | TRBV7-8 | NA | TRBJ1-1
CASSEADPGQGSGNTGELFF | TGTGCCAGCAGTGAAGCGGACCCGGGACAGGGGTCGGGAAACACCGGGGAGCTGTTTTTT | TRBD1 | TRBV2 | NA | TRBJ2-2
CASSLTGAFTDTQYF | TGTGCCAGCAGTTTGACAGGGGCTTTCACAGATACGCAGTATTTT | TRBD1 | TRBV28 | NA | TRBJ2-3
CASRPGQYNSPLHF | TGTGCCAGCAGACCGGGACAGTATAATTCACCCCTCCACTTT | TRBD1 | TRBV6-5 | NA | TRBJ1-6
CSVHLGQGGDEQFF | TGCAGCGTTCACCTCGGACAGGGGGGGGATGAGCAGTTCTTC | TRBD1 | TRBV29-1 | NA | TRBJ2-1
CASSSLQGGNEKLFF | TGTGCCAGTAGTTCCCTACAGGGGGGGAATGAAAAACTGTTTTTT | TRBD1 | TRBV19 | NA | TRBJ1-4
CASSFRQTTEAFF | TGTGCCAGCAGTTTCAGACAGACCACTGAAGCTTTCTTT | NA | TRBV12-3/TRBV12-4 | NA | TRBJ1-1
CASVSGSQNYGYTF | TGTGCATCAGTCTCGGGGAGCCAGAACTATGGCTACACCTTC | NA | TRBV7-9 | NA | TRBJ1-2
CASGTAGGVLYGYTF | TGTGCCAGCGGGACGGCGGGCGGGGTCCTTTATGGCTACACCTTC | NA | TRBV6-5 | NA | TRBJ1-2
CAISPESVLRGYTF | TGTGCCATCAGTCCAGAGAGCGTACTTCGGGGCTACACCTTC | NA | TRBV10-3 | NA | TRBJ1-2
CASSQALPTGYQPQHF | TGTGCCAGCAGCCAGGCCCTTCCGACAGGGTATCAGCCCCAGCATTTT | TRBD1 | TRBV4-2 | few | TRBJ1-5
CASSLVQGESPLHF | TGTGCCAGCAGCTTAGTTCAGGGGGAGTCACCCCTCCACTTT | TRBD1 | TRBV11-2 | NA | TRBJ1-6
CSVAGGANYGYTF | TGCAGCGTGGCAGGCGGGGCTAACTATGGCTACACCTTC | NA | TRBV29-1 | NA | TRBJ1-2
CASSLQRDSYNSPLHF | TGTGCCAGTAGTCTACAGAGGGACAGCTATAATTCACCCCTCCACTTT | TRBD1 | TRBV19 | once | TRBJ1-6
CASSEQGADYGYTF | TGTGCCAGCAGTGAACAGGGGGCGGACTATGGCTACACCTTC | TRBD1 | TRBV2 | few | TRBJ1-2
CASSQGTGFYNEQFF | TGCGCCAGCAGCCAAGGGACAGGCTTTTACAATGAGCAGTTCTTC | TRBD1 | TRBV4-1 | NA | TRBJ2-1
CASSSWWDSTSYEQYF | TGTGCCAGCAGCTCTTGGTGGGACAGCACGTCCTACGAGCAGTACTTC | TRBD1 | TRBV5-6 | NA | TRBJ2-7
CASSASEGRMAYEQYF | TGTGCCAGCAGTGCGAGTGAGGGAAGGATGGCCTACGAGCAGTACTTC | NA | TRBV2 | NA | TRBJ2-7
CASSFTGGRSDTQYF | TGTGCCAGCAGTTTTACAGGGGGGAGATCGGATACGCAGTATTTT | TRBD1 | TRBV14 | once | TRBJ2-3
CASRTGVDYGYTF | TGTGCCAGCCGAACAGGGGTCGACTATGGCTACACCTTC | TRBD1 | TRBV6-5 | NA | TRBJ1-2
CASSLAISGGAYEQYF | TGTGCCAGCAGCTTAGCTATTAGCGGGGGGGCCTACGAGCAGTACTTC | TRBD2 | TRBV7-2 | NA | TRBJ2-7